A selection of T cell receptor beta chains follows, all from one sample in a study of CD8+ T cells in alopecia areata. Generated by immunoSEQ multiplex PCR, the TCRdb table keeps only in-frame clones and is missing some. The sample records about 120,000 clones, 35% to 40% being singletons. Sequencing was carried out using CD4+ T cells sorted from blood. These receptors came from a human donor with alopecia areata. The CDR3 runs from the conserved cysteine through the conserved F or W. The D gene is left open where the match is weak. Clone size is given for some rows only: seen once, a few or many times, or a class if the clone is expanded.

CDR3	DNA	D	V	J	size
CSVRGAGNGELFF	TGCAGCGTTCGAGGGGCGGGAAACGGGGAGCTGTTTTTT	.	TRBV29-1	TRBJ2-2	few
CASSQDVQFTDTQYF	TGTGCCAGCAGCCAAGATGTCCAGTTCACAGATACGCAGTATTTT	.	TRBV14	TRBJ2-3	.
CSVEGNTEAFF	TGCAGCGTTGAGGGGAACACTGAAGCTTTCTTT	.	TRBV29-1	TRBJ1-1	.
CASSQVRTVKQFF	TGTGCCAGCAGCCAAGTAAGGACAGTCAAGCAGTTCTTC	.	TRBV14	TRBJ2-1	few
CASSSSQAGTYEQYF	TGTGCCAGCAGTTCCTCCCAAGCGGGCACCTACGAGCAGTACTTC	.	TRBV28	TRBJ2-7	few
CASSQSLGTGESNQPQHF	TGCGCCAGCAGTCAATCGCTTGGGACAGGGGAAAGCAATCAGCCCCAGCATTTT	TRBD1	TRBV23-1	TRBJ1-5	.
CAWSNEQYF	TGTGCCTGGTCGAACGAGCAGTACTTC	.	TRBV30	TRBJ2-7	.
CASSEARTPNGEQFF	TGTGCCAGCAGTGAAGCAAGGACACCGAACGGTGAGCAGTTCTTC	.	TRBV2	TRBJ2-1	.
CSVDSEGIGGYTF	TGCAGCGTTGATTCTGAGGGGATCGGAGGCTACACCTTC	.	TRBV29-1	TRBJ1-2	.
CSARTGNTEAFF	TGCAGCGCCAGGACAGGAAACACTGAAGCTTTCTTT	TRBD1	TRBV29-1	TRBJ1-1	.
CASSQDAQSPRDTQYF	TGTGCCAGCAGCCAAGATGCGCAGTCCCCCCGGGATACGCAGTATTTT	.	TRBV4-2	TRBJ2-3	.
CASSQGQGEETQYF	TGCGCCAGCAGCCAAGGACAGGGAGAGGAGACCCAGTACTTC	TRBD1	TRBV4-3	TRBJ2-5	.
CASSLNDAQLDKETQYF	TGTGCCAGCTCACTCAACGACGCCCAACTAGATAAAGAGACCCAGTACTTC	.	TRBV18	TRBJ2-5	.
CASSEERGHSYEQYF	TGTGCCAGCAGTGAAGAGCGGGGGCACTCCTACGAGCAGTACTTC	TRBD2	TRBV27	TRBJ2-7	once
CASTTGTGYGYTF	TGTGCCAGCACAACCGGGACAGGATATGGCTACACCTTC	TRBD1	TRBV7-2	TRBJ1-2	few
CASSSYGNEQFF	TGTGCCAGCAGCTCCTACGGCAATGAGCAGTTCTTC	.	TRBV7-2	TRBJ2-1	few
CSVPGGGSVGFF	TGCAGCGTCCCGGGGGGCGGGAGTGTGGGGTTCTTC	.	TRBV29-1	TRBJ2-1	.
CSATKGVRTGEQYF	TGCAGCGCTACCAAGGGCGTTCGAACGGGCGAGCAGTACTTC	.	TRBV29-1	TRBJ2-7	few
CASSLAQPQETQYF	TGCGCCAGCAGCTTGGCACAGCCCCAAGAGACCCAGTACTTC	.	TRBV5-1	TRBJ2-5	.
CASSNGDSGANVLTF	TGTGCCAGTAGTAATGGCGACTCTGGGGCCAACGTCCTGACTTTC	.	TRBV19	TRBJ2-6	few
CASSFPIGDNEQFF	TGTGCCAGCAGTTTCCCTATTGGGGACAATGAGCAGTTCTTC	.	TRBV28	TRBJ2-1	few
CASSEEQVNQPQHF	TGTGCCAGCAGTGAGGAGCAGGTCAATCAGCCCCAGCATTTT	.	TRBV2	TRBJ1-5	.
CSADAAGGADTQYF	TGCAGCGCCGACGCAGCAGGAGGGGCAGATACGCAGTATTTT	.	TRBV29-1	TRBJ2-3	few
CASSEGSPHEQFF	TGTGCCAGCAGCGAGGGGAGCCCCCATGAGCAGTTCTTC	.	TRBV7-3	TRBJ2-1	.
CASTPGTGGYEQYF	TGTGCCAGCACACCAGGGACAGGGGGATACGAGCAGTACTTC	TRBD1	TRBV2	TRBJ2-7	.
CSVYQFYGYTF	TGCAGCGTTTACCAATTTTATGGCTACACCTTC	.	TRBV29-1	TRBJ1-2	few
CSQVGRETQYF	TGCAGCCAGGTGGGAAGAGAGACCCAGTACTTC	.	TRBV20-1	TRBJ2-5	.
CASGTATYEQYF	TGTGCCAGCGGGACAGCCACCTACGAGCAGTACTTC	TRBD1	TRBV2	TRBJ2-7	few
CASDRPGTGGYEQYF	TGTGCCTCCGACCGCCCGGGGACAGGGGGCTACGAGCAGTACTTC	TRBD1	TRBV30	TRBJ2-7	.
CSVPYGGNGYTF	TGCAGCGTTCCCTATGGGGGCAATGGCTACACCTTC	.	TRBV29-1	TRBJ1-2	few
CASKESNTDTQYF	TGTGCCAGTAAAGAAAGCAACACAGATACGCAGTATTTT	.	TRBV19	TRBJ2-3	.
CSASLRDEQYF	TGCAGTGCTAGCCTTCGGGACGAGCAGTACTTC	.	TRBV20-1	TRBJ2-7	few
CASSLLANYGYTF	TGTGCCAGCAGTTTATTAGCTAACTATGGCTACACCTTC	.	TRBV28	TRBJ1-2	.
CASSQDLRGRDYGYTF	TGCGCCAGCAGCCAAGATCTTCGAGGCAGGGACTATGGCTACACCTTC	.	TRBV4-3	TRBJ1-2	.
CASSWDRGRGNQPQHF	TGTGCCAGCAGTTGGGACAGGGGGCGCGGCAATCAGCCCCAGCATTTT	TRBD1	TRBV6-6	TRBJ1-5	few
CASSPGLSDTQYF	TGTGCCAGCAGCCCGGGTCTGTCAGATACGCAGTATTTT	.	TRBV5-4	TRBJ2-3	.
CSVEPRTEAFF	TGCAGCGTTGAACCCCGTACTGAAGCTTTCTTT	.	TRBV29-1	TRBJ1-1	.
CASSFFSWTGGEYEQYF	TGTGCCAGCAGCTTCTTTTCTTGGACAGGGGGCGAGTACGAGCAGTACTTC	TRBD1	TRBV5-6	TRBJ2-7	.
CAWSRAALQETQYF	TGTGCCTGGAGTCGGGCTGCTCTCCAAGAGACCCAGTACTTC	.	TRBV30	TRBJ2-5	once
CASSSLGEGNTEAFF	TGTGCCAGCAGTTCTCTTGGGGAGGGGAACACTGAAGCTTTCTTT	.	TRBV27	TRBJ1-1	.
CAWTSGGNQPQHF	TGTGCCTGGACGTCAGGGGGGAATCAGCCCCAGCATTTT	TRBD1	TRBV30	TRBJ1-5	few
CASSLALGPSTDTQYF	TGTGCCAGCAGCTTGGCCTTGGGGCCCAGCACAGATACGCAGTATTTT	.	TRBV5-4	TRBJ2-3	.
CASSSGGVHQETQYF	TGTGCCAGCAGCTCGGGGGGGGTCCACCAAGAGACCCAGTACTTC	TRBD2	TRBV7-7	TRBJ2-5	.
CARNGQGVGEQFF	TGTGCCCGAAACGGGCAGGGGGTGGGTGAGCAGTTCTTC	TRBD1	TRBV30	TRBJ2-1	few
CASSKDGNTEAFF	TGTGCCAGCAGTAAGGACGGGAACACTGAAGCTTTCTTT	.	TRBV2	TRBJ1-1	.
CSVDRGRETQYF	TGCAGCGTAGACAGGGGGCGGGAGACCCAGTACTTC	TRBD1	TRBV29-1	TRBJ2-5	few